The sequence of this T cell receptor beta chain was determined in a study of blood T cell repertoires in COVID-19. Study-level background: T cells, B-cell-depleted T cells, or PBMCs supplied cDNA or gDNA.

This clone was observed once. This CDR3 region has 14 residues. V was cut by 6 bases and J by 2 bases, with 12 bases left in between. CDR1 SGHDT and CDR2 YYEEEE come from the germline V gene. Patients from Seattle were sampled longitudinally, starting during active infection. Original processing notes: Estimated nucleated cell counts came from reference gene primer amplification. The protocol was immunoSEQ multiplex PCR, while the TCRdb copy is restricted to in-frame clones and leaves out a portion. Clone size and the V and J calls come from that table; the DNA yielded D and trimming. Of about 130,000 clones in the sample, around 75% were seen once.

The source is a woman aged 70 to 79 with COVID-19, enrolled during active disease. The sequenced sample consisted of peripheral blood. The V gene is TRBV5-6, the J gene TRBJ1-5; D not certain. In DNA form, the CDR3 reads TGTGCCAGCACCTTAGGGAGAGGCAATCAGCCCCAGCATTTT. Encoded protein: CASTLGRGNQPQHF.